The rows below give T cell receptor beta chains drawn from one sample of a study of CD8+ T cells in alopecia areata. The assay was immunoSEQ multiplex PCR, and TCRdb's table has in-frame clones only and misses some. The sample contains under 150,000 clones, less than 60% of which appear only once. Sequencing was performed on CD4+ T cells sorted from blood, taken at week 24, from a patient treated with tofacitinib. These TCRs come from a human donor with alopecia areata. The CDR3 runs from the conserved cysteine through the conserved F or W. Fields, in order: J gene, V gene, clone size, D gene, CDR3 DNA, CDR3 protein. The D gene is left open where the match is weak. Expanded clones get a size class; other rows say once, few or many, or leave the size out.

>TRBJ2-7|TRBV27|few|NA
TGTGCCAGCAGTTTAAGTCCGGGCGGGAAGGGCTACGAGCAGTACTTC
CASSLSPGGKGYEQYF
>TRBJ2-2|TRBV4-1|NA|TRBD1
TGCGCCAGCAGCCCCCCCTTTGGGACAGGACCGAACACCGGGGAGCTGTTTTTT
CASSPPFGTGPNTGELFF
>TRBJ2-2|TRBV19|NA|NA
TGTGCCAGTACCCCGTGGAGTACGAACACCGGGGAGCTGTTTTTT
CASTPWSTNTGELFF
>TRBJ2-3|TRBV5-1|many|NA
TGCGCCAGCAGCTTGAGATCGGGACCCACCGGAGATACGCAGTATTTT
CASSLRSGPTGDTQYF
>TRBJ1-6|TRBV4-3|few|NA
TGCGCCAGCAGCCAAGACAGGGACTATAATTCACCCCTCCACTTT
CASSQDRDYNSPLHF
>TRBJ1-1|TRBV5-5|few|TRBD1
TGTGCCAGCAGCACAGGGGGGAACACTGAAGCTTTCTTT
CASSTGGNTEAFF
>TRBJ1-5|TRBV7-2|few|NA
TGTGCCAGCAGCCAGATGGCGGGGCATCAGCCCCAGCATTTT
CASSQMAGHQPQHF
>TRBJ2-7|TRBV28|NA|NA
TGTGCCAGCAGCTGGGGGCCAGGGTCAGTCGAGCAGTACTTC
CASSWGPGSVEQYF
>TRBJ2-7|TRBV29-1|few|TRBD1
TGCAGCGCTGGACAGGGGTCCCTTTACGAGCAGTACTTC
CSAGQGSLYEQYF
>TRBJ2-1|TRBV30|NA|TRBD2
TGTGCCTGGAGTGGATCCGGGACTAGCGGGGGGGCTAGTAGGTCCTACAATGAGCAGTTCTTC
CAWSGSGTSGGASRSYNEQFF
>TRBJ1-1|TRBV30|few|NA
TGTGCCTGGAGTGTCCTGACAGGAATTTGGGTCATGAACACTGAAGCTTTCTTT
CAWSVLTGIWVMNTEAFF
>TRBJ2-7|TRBV7-9|NA|NA
TGTGCCAGCAGCCCCACCGGGGACAACTGGCAGTACTTC
CASSPTGDNWQYF
>TRBJ2-3|TRBV30|NA|TRBD2
TGTGCTCAACTAGCGGGGGGGTCCAGGGATACGCAGTATTTT
CAQLAGGSRDTQYF
>TRBJ2-5|TRBV4-2|NA|NA
TGTGCCTCGGCGAACAGCCAAGAGACCCAGTACTTC
CASANSQETQYF
>TRBJ2-5|TRBV2|NA|NA
TGTGCCAGCAGCGCCCGGCTCCAAGAGACCCAGTACTTC
CASSARLQETQYF
>TRBJ2-2|TRBV25-1|few|TRBD1
TGTGCCAGTACCGGGACAGGGACCGGGGAGCTGTTTTTT
CASTGTGTGELFF
>TRBJ1-1|TRBV13|NA|NA
TGTGCCAGCAGCTTAGAAACGAACACTGAAGCTTTCTTT
CASSLETNTEAFF
>TRBJ2-5|TRBV4-3|NA|NA
TGCGCCAGCAGCCAAGGCCAGCTTAGGATGGAGACCCAGTACTTC
CASSQGQLRMETQYF
>TRBJ1-2|TRBV27|NA|NA
TGTGCCAGCAGTTTCAGAGGGTTCAATGGCTACACCTTC
CASSFRGFNGYTF
>TRBJ1-1|TRBV14|few|NA
TGTGCCAGCAGCCCTCCGGGGCGCGGGACTGAAGCTTTCTTT
CASSPPGRGTEAFF
>TRBJ1-5|TRBV2|NA|TRBD1
TGTGCCAGCAGTACAATGGGGACAGGGGTTACTACGCCCCAGCATTTT
CASSTMGTGVTTPQHF
>TRBJ1-2|TRBV10-3|NA|TRBD1
TGTGCCATCAGTGATGCTGCAGGGGGCTATGGCTACACCTTC
CAISDAAGGYGYTF
>TRBJ1-6|TRBV30|few|NA
TGTGCCTGGAGTACAATAACGCGTGGTTCACCCCTCCACTTT
CAWSTITRGSPLHF
>TRBJ1-5|TRBV30|few|TRBD1
TGTGCCTGGAGTGGTAAGGGACAGGGGTCCCAGCCCCAGCATTTT
CAWSGKGQGSQPQHF
>TRBJ2-3|TRBV14|NA|NA
TGTGCCAGCAGCCAACCCTGGGGCAGGGCTAGCACAGATACGCAGTATTTT
CASSQPWGRASTDTQYF
>TRBJ2-2|TRBV9|NA|NA
TGTGCCAGCAGCGAGGGGACTGTTTCCGGGGAGCTGTTTTTT
CASSEGTVSGELFF
>TRBJ2-6|TRBV5-1|NA|NA
TGCGCCAGCAGCTTGGGCTTTGGAAACAGGGCCTCTGGGGCCAACGTCCTGACTTTC
CASSLGFGNRASGANVLTF
>TRBJ2-3|TRBV30|NA|NA
TGTGCCTGGAGTTCTGGCGGGGGCACAGATACGCAGTATTTT
CAWSSGGGTDTQYF
>TRBJ1-5|TRBV19|NA|NA
TGTGCCAGTAGTCCGGTCGCGACAGTTACAAATCAGCCCCAGCATTTT
CASSPVATVTNQPQHF
>TRBJ2-5|TRBV29-1|NA|NA
TGCAGCGTTGAACTGGGCGAGACCCAGTACTTC
CSVELGETQYF
>TRBJ2-5|TRBV7-9|NA|NA
TGTGCCAGCAGCCTTCAAGAGACCCAGTACTTC
CASSLQETQYF